This entry lists 14 T cell receptor beta chains sequenced from one sample in a study of CD8 T cells in Susac syndrome. With random hexamers, reverse transcription was performed on about 0.5 to 1 ug of RNA. TCRdb re-derived calls from the immunoSEQ multiplex PCR reads in MiXCR, one entry per CDR3 protein. This table has around 80,000 distinct CDR3 sequences, under 95% appearing once. The source material was CD8+ T cells from PBMCs. These receptors were taken from a human donor with Susac syndrome.

The rearrangement uses TRBV10-2 and TRBJ2-7; 8 positions agree with TRBD2. V trimming: 10 bases; J trimming: 2 bases; junction bases outside the gene matches: 4. Per the germline V gene, CDR1 is WSHSY and CDR2 is SAAADI. The CDR3 has 12 residues. The CDR3 here is CATLAGPYEQYF. DNA of the CDR3: TGCGCCACCCTAGCGGGCCCCTACGAGCAGTACTTC.

The chain employs TRBV6-1 and TRBJ1-2; D ambiguous. Germline V gene lookup returns CDR1 MNHNS and CDR2 SASEGT. The CDR3 extends over 10 amino acids. V was trimmed by 6 bases and J by 6 bases, leaving 5 bases between them. The CDR3 DNA follows: TGTGCCAGCAGGGAGGATGGCTACACCTTC. Translated: CASREDGYTF.

This chain uses TRBV11-2 with TRBJ2-7; D possibly matches TRBD1 or TRBD2 (5 bases each). The CDR3 extends over 14 amino acids. Germline V gene sequence: CDR1 SGHAT, CDR2 FQNNGV. The V gene lost 5 bases and the J gene lost 6 bases, with 17 bases spanning the gap. The CDR3 reads CASSISRDRSEQYF. DNA for the CDR3: TGTGCCAGCAGCATAAGCAGGGACCGATCCGAGCAGTACTTC.

The chain has TRBV6-2 or TRBV6-3 and TRBJ2-3; TRBD1 might be the D (5 bases). Germline V gene lookup returns CDR1 MNHEY and CDR2 SVGEGT. This CDR3 comprises 12 residues. Trimming removed 0 bases from V and 9 bases from J, with 7 bases in between. The CDR3 region has the DNA TGTGCCAGCAGTTACTCAAAGGGGACGCAGTATTTT. This encodes CASSYSKGTQYF.

The rearrangement links TRBV7-9 to TRBJ1-1; TRBD1 is a possible D gene (5 bases). Germline assignment: CDR1 SEHNR and CDR2 FQNEAQ (reference sequence). The CDR3 consists of 16 residues. V was pared by 1 base and J by 6 bases, with 18 bases between. As DNA, the CDR3 is TGTGCCAGCAGCTTAGGAGGGGACGGAGAGGAGGCTGAAGCTTTCTTT. Encoded protein: CASSLGGDGEEAEAFF. Filled out from reference TRBV7-9 and TRBJ1-1, the complete variable domain reads DTGVSQNPRHKITKRGQNVTFRCDPISEHNRLYWYRQTLGQGPEFLTYFQNEAQLEKSRLLSDRFSAERPKGSFSTLEIQRTEQGDSAMYLCASSLGGDGEEAEAFFGQGTRLTVV.

The chain joins TRBV6-5 to TRBJ2-2; no definite D call. Germline values: CDR1 MNHEY, CDR2 SVGAGI. The CDR3 is made up of 12 amino acids. Trimming pared 2 bases from V and 7 bases from J, leaving 5 bases between. CDR3 sequence (DNA): TGTGCCAGCAGTTACGGCTACGGGGAGCTGTTTTTT. Translated, it gives CASSYGYGELFF.

This chain connects TRBV4-3 to TRBJ1-2; D is unresolved. Germline values: CDR1 LGHNA, CDR2 YSLEER. This CDR3 has 13 residues. Trimming shortened V by 0 bases and J by 8 bases, and 10 bases separated the two germline ends. In DNA form, the CDR3 reads TGCGCCAGCAGCCAAGATCGAGGGAACGGCTACACCTTC. Its protein product is CASSQDRGNGYTF.

V usage is TRBV20-1 and J usage is TRBJ2-3; 12 bases line up with TRBD2. This CDR3 contains 16 residues. V lost 2 bases to trimming and J lost 1 base; unmatched junction nucleotides: 4. Germline assignment: CDR1 DFQATT and CDR2 SNEGSKA (reference sequence). CDR3 DNA sequence: TGCAGTGCTAGACTAGCGGGAGGGCAGGGCACAGATACGCAGTATTTT. As protein: CSARLAGGQGTDTQYF.

This chain uses TRBV20-1 with TRBJ2-7; D remains unclear. Germline V lookup: CDR1 DFQATT, CDR2 SNEGSKA (reference sequence). Trimming stripped 6 bases from V and 0 bases from J, with 12 bases between. The CDR3 is 13 residues long. Here the CDR3 reads CSAYTENSYEQYF. The CDR3 DNA sequence: TGCAGTGCCTACACAGAGAACTCCTACGAGCAGTACTTC.

The chain has TRBV30 and TRBJ1-2; possible D gene TRBD1, 5 bases. The CDR3 spans 14 residues. CDR1 is GTSNPN and CDR2 is SVGIG in the germline V gene (reference sequence). Trimming removed 2 bases at V and 3 bases at J, with 13 bases between. CDR3 DNA sequence: TGTGCCTGGAGTTACCCTATGGGGGACTATGGCTACACCTTC. Its translation is CAWSYPMGDYGYTF. The full variable domain, rest sourced from reference TRBV30 and TRBJ1-2, is SQTIHQWPATLVQPVGSPLSLECTVEGTSNPNLYWYRQAAGRGLQLLFYSVGIGQISSEVPQNLSASRPQDRQFILSSKKLLLSDSGFYLCAWSYPMGDYGYTFGSGTRLTVV.

The V gene is TRBV27, the J gene TRBJ2-7, with 9 bases identical to TRBD1. The CDR3 length is 15 residues. Looked up from germline, CDR1 is MNHEY and CDR2 is SMNVEV (reference sequence). V lost 5 bases and J lost 2; bases outside the gene matches: 7. As DNA, the CDR3 is TGTGCCAGCAGTCGAGGAGGGACAGGGACCTACGAGCAGTACTTC. Translating gives CASSRGGTGTYEQYF.

The chain carries TRBV19 and TRBJ1-1, with D hard to call. Trimming stripped 6 bases from V and 1 base from J, with 18 bases between. The germline CDR1 and CDR2 sequences are LNHDA and SQIVND (reference sequence). The CDR3 has 16 amino acids. CDR3 nucleotides: TGTGCCAGTAGCCGCAACTGGAGGGATCCGAACACTGAAGCTTTCTTT. Amino acid sequence: CASSRNWRDPNTEAFF. Drawing the rest from reference TRBV19 and TRBJ1-1, the complete variable domain is DGGITQSPKYLFRKEGQNVTLSCEQNLNHDAMYWYRQDPGQGLRLIYYSQIVNDFQKGDIAEGYSVSREKKESFPLTVTSAQKNPTAFYLCASSRNWRDPNTEAFFGQGTRLTVV.

This rearrangement joins TRBV4-3 to TRBJ2-2; D uncertain. Looked up from germline, CDR1 is LGHNA and CDR2 is YSLEER. V dropped 2 bases and J dropped 1 base, with 5 bases sitting between them. This CDR3 contains 14 residues. The CDR3 here is CASSQSLNTGELFF. In nucleotides, the CDR3 is TGCGCCAGCAGCCAAAGTTTGAACACCGGGGAGCTGTTTTTT.

The V gene is TRBV13, the J gene TRBJ2-1; D may correspond to TRBD1 or TRBD2 (6 bases each). The germline V gene has CDR1 PRHDT and CDR2 FYEKMQ (reference sequence). V lost 1 base and J 9 bases, leaving 16 bases between the germline ends. This CDR3 is built from 15 residues. CDR3 in DNA: TGTGCCAGCAGCTTAGAACAAGGTGGAGGGGGTGAGCAGTTCTTC. It is translated as CASSLEQGGGGEQFF.